The present T cell receptor (beta chain) was sequenced within a study of cytomegalovirus exposure and HLA in healthy donors. Regarding the study as a whole: The availability of immune exposure information extended only to CMV serostatus. Earlier results showed most TCR beta V segments being productive about 87% or about 30% of the time. Specific recognition of CMV antigens was confirmed in vitro for three chains (all CMV-associated).

On this clone: No antigen is known for it. An end of the junction differs from the germline gene, which may be a read error. Other DNA sequences in this specimen translate into the identical CDR3.

The length of the CDR3 is 16 residues. Germline values: CDR1 SGHRS, CDR2 YFSETQ. PCR was performed using 60 Vbeta and 13 Jbeta primers. TCRdb's table, derived via immunoSEQ multiplex PCR, lists solely in-frame clones and lacks some. The sample carries over 150,000 clones, around 80% recorded once. The sequence derives from a boy younger than 10 in good health and CMV-seronegative. The sequenced sample was PBMCs. V is TRBV5-1 and J is TRBJ2-3; perhaps TRBD2 as D (5 bases). The CDR3 region has the DNA TGCGCTAGCAGCTTGTCTCGAGCGGACCCTATATATACGCAGTATTTT. This gives the protein CASSLSRADPIYTQYF. The whole variable domain, filled in from reference TRBV5-1 and TRBJ2-3, reads KAGVTQTPRYLIKTRGQQVTLSCSPISGHRSVSWYQQTPGQGLQFLFEYFSETQRNKGNFPGRFSGRQFSNSRSEMNVSTLELGDSALYLCASSLSRADPIYTQYFGPGTRLTVL.